One TCR beta chain is described in this entry. As yet, its antigen is unknown. Libraries were prepared by immunoSEQ multiplex PCR; TCRdb keeps only in-frame clonotypes and omits some of them. The sample includes over 100,000 clones, around 90% of them seen just once. The entry originates in a study of T cell responses to AZD1222 COVID-19 vaccine. Findings and caveats of the study: Repertoires were obtained solely post-peak T cell response. The span of vaccine-associated CD4 TCRs extended across spike, with dominance at 160-218 and 743-854. Reportedly, nearly half of unique spike TCRs recognized epitopes outside B.1.351/B.1.1.7 mutations. The donor group comprised mostly white British people and more females; the analysis possibly underestimated clonal diversity.

From germline, CDR1 is LGHNA and CDR2 YSLEER. V lost 0 bases and J 5 bases, leaving 16 bases between the germline ends. The CDR3 covers 16 residues. The sequence derives from an adult in good health. This chain uses TRBV4-3 with TRBJ1-1; tentative D call: TRBD1 (5 bases). Sample: peripheral blood, taken on day 0 of MenACWY control vaccination. CDR3 sequence: CASSQETTGGGTEAFF. CDR3 DNA: TGCGCCAGCAGCCAAGAAACGACCGGCGGGGGAACTGAAGCTTTCTTT.